What follows are 21 T cell receptor beta chains derived from one specimen sequenced in a study of human T cells and chemical hapten exposure. Time point denoted: pre-sensitization, week 0. As to treatment: therapeutic diphenylcyclopropenone sensitization with weekly scalp DPC. TCRdb itself ran the RACE reads through MiXCR, one entry per CDR3 protein. The data contain 95,000 to 100,000 distinct CDR3 sequences, 10% to 12% of them singletons. The material was whole blood, obtained in connection with sensitization to the hapten diphenylcyclopropenone (DPC). These receptors originate from an older woman with alopecia areata. Some clones in this sample may be carry-over from other donors' samples.

At least ten counts were recorded for this clonotype. The chain recombines TRBV7-9 with TRBJ2-3; a weak D match, TRBD1 (6 bases). This CDR3 is 18 amino acids long. V lost 0 bases to trimming and J lost 6 bases, with 22 bases between them. Germline assignment: CDR1 SEHNR and CDR2 FQNEAQ (reference sequence). CDR3 sequence (DNA): TGTGCCAGCAGCTTAGCCCTCGGAAGACAGGTAGAACGGGATACGCAGTATTTT. Translating it yields CASSLALGRQVERDTQYF.

This clonotype was picked up many times. This chain links TRBV29-1 with TRBJ1-5; 9 bases are shared with TRBD1. This CDR3 region has 14 residues. The V and J ends lost 4 bases and 7 bases, in that order; junction bases with no gene match: 8. From germline, CDR1 is SQVTM and CDR2 ANQGSEA. Here the CDR3 DNA reads TGCAGCGTTGGAACAGGGGGCAACGGGCAGCCCCAGCATTTT. This gives the protein CSVGTGGNGQPQHF.

This clonotype was seen ten or more times. The rearrangement links TRBV7-2 to TRBJ1-6; D is perhaps TRBD1 (6 bases). From germline, CDR1 is SGHTA and CDR2 FQGNSA. V was pared by 1 base and J by 7 bases, with 14 bases between. CDR3 length: 16 amino acids. The CDR3 DNA sequence: TGTGCCAGCAGCTTAGTCGGGTCGGGGGCCAATTCACCCCTCCACTTT. Its translation is CASSLVGSGANSPLHF.

This clonotype was counted at least ten times. The chain has TRBV18 and TRBJ2-7; no clear D gene. The V and J ends lost 3 bases and 3 bases respectively, with 15 bases between them. The CDR3 consists of 15 residues. CDR1 and CDR2 (germline): KGHSH, LQKENI. Here the CDR3 DNA reads TGTGCCAGCTCACCTCGCTTTAAGGCGGACTACGAGCAGTACTTC. Translated: CASSPRFKADYEQYF.

This clonotype was recorded at least ten times. The chain employs TRBV7-2 and TRBJ1-1; D gene ambiguous. Germline CDR1 is SGHTA and CDR2 is FQGNSA. This CDR3 region has 15 residues. The V and J ends lost 5 bases and 8 bases respectively, with 21 bases between them. Here the CDR3 DNA reads TGTGCCAGCAGCGCCTCCCGGAGTCCCGGAACCGAAGCTTTCTTT. Translating gives CASSASRSPGTEAFF.

This sequence joins TRBV7-9 and TRBJ2-7, with 7 bases lining up with TRBD1. The CDR3 covers 13 residues. V was clipped by 5 bases and J by 2 bases; unmatched bases: 3. The germline V gene has CDR1 SEHNR and CDR2 FQNEAQ (reference sequence). The CDR3 DNA reads as TGTGCCAGCAGCACAGGGGCTCCCTACGAGCAGTACTTC. This translates into CASSTGAPYEQYF.

This clonotype has ten or more counts. The chain has TRBV11-1 and TRBJ2-3, with TRBD2 identical over 12 bases. Germline CDR1 and CDR2: SGHAT and FQDESV (reference sequence). Trimming removed 4 bases from V and 0 bases from J; junction bases left unmatched: 2. The CDR3 sequence is 16 residues long. The DNA of the CDR3 is TGTGCCAGCAGCTCCGGACTAGCGGGGAGCACAGATACGCAGTATTTT. It translates to CASSSGLAGSTDTQYF.

CDR3 in amino acids: CASSSGGMGTEAFF. The CDR3 DNA sequence: TGTGCCAGCAGCTCCGGAGGGATGGGCACTGAAGCTTTCTTT. The V and J genes are TRBV7-9 and TRBJ1-1, with D uncertain. The ends were cut back, 4 bases at V and 4 bases at J, with 13 bases in the middle. Germline V lookup: CDR1 SEHNR, CDR2 FQNEAQ (reference sequence). This CDR3 has 14 residues.

This clonotype appeared many times. This sequence joins TRBV6-2 or TRBV6-3 and TRBJ1-2; D is unresolved. V lost 7 bases, J lost 5 bases, and 11 bases lay in between. The germline CDR1 and CDR2 sequences are MNHEY and SVGEGT. The CDR3 length is 12 residues. CDR3 in amino acids: CASTLNEYGYTF. CDR3 coding DNA: TGTGCCAGCACCCTAAATGAGTATGGCTACACCTTC.

At least ten counts were recorded for this clonotype. The rearrangement uses TRBV20-1 and TRBJ1-2; 7 positions match TRBD1. Germline CDR1 reads DFQATT; CDR2 reads SNEGSKA (reference sequence). CDR3 length: 14 amino acids. With V trimmed by 4 bases and J by 0 bases, 5 bases remained unmatched. In nucleotides, the CDR3 is TGCAGTGCTACCTACAGGGGAACTAACTATGGCTACACCTTC. Its protein is CSATYRGTNYGYTF.

This clonotype was found a few times. This chain links TRBV18 with TRBJ1-1; 8 nucleotides line up with TRBD1. CDR3 length equals 13 residues. With V trimmed by 5 bases and J by 3 bases, 2 bases remained unmatched. Looked up from germline, CDR1 is KGHSH and CDR2 is LQKENI. The CDR3 sequence is CASSMTGDTEAFF. The CDR3 DNA reads as TGTGCCAGCTCAATGACAGGGGACACTGAAGCTTTCTTT.

This clonotype was counted only a few times. The rearrangement links TRBV2 to TRBJ2-7; a weak D match, TRBD1 (6 bases). Germline CDR1 and CDR2: SNHLY and FYNNEI. V was cut by 6 bases and J by 2 bases, with 17 bases left in between. This CDR3 has 15 residues. The CDR3, as DNA: TGTGCCAGCAGCGACCAGCCGGGACAAACCTACGAGCAGTACTTC. Translated, it gives CASSDQPGQTYEQYF.

This clonotype was detected ten times or more. The V gene is TRBV18, the J gene TRBJ1-4, with no clear D. This CDR3 region has 16 residues. Germline lookup yields CDR1 KGHSH and CDR2 LQKENI. V was cut by 4 bases and J by 4 bases, with 16 bases left in between. CDR3 protein: CASSQYGGMDNEKLFF. CDR3 bases: TGTGCCAGCTCACAGTATGGCGGGATGGATAATGAAAAACTGTTTTTT.

The table lists this clonotype with many counts. The rearrangement links TRBV11-3 to TRBJ1-6, with D possibly matching TRBD1 (6 bases). V was cut by 6 bases and J by 0 bases, with 9 bases left in between. The CDR3 is 15 amino acids. The germline gives CDR1 SGHNT, CDR2 YENEEA. The CDR3 nucleotides are TGTGCCAGCAGATTGGACAGCTCCTATAATTCACCCCTCCACTTT. Its translation: CASRLDSSYNSPLHF.

The J gene is TRBJ1-3, the V gene TRBV16, with D possibly matching TRBD1 (5 bases). Germline loops: CDR1 KGHSY, CDR2 FQNENV. There are 15 residues in the CDR3. Trimming shortened V by 3 bases and J by 1 base, and 10 bases separated the two germline ends. CDR3 DNA sequence: TGTGCCAGCAGCCAGTCGGGGGAATCTGGAAACACCATATATTTT. Amino acids: CASSQSGESGNTIYF.

This clonotype appeared many times. J is TRBJ1-3 and V is TRBV6-5, with unresolved D. Germline CDR1 and CDR2: MNHEY and SVGAGI. CDR3 length equals 14 residues. V was pared by 4 bases and J by 0 bases, with 7 bases between. For the CDR3, the DNA is TGTGCCAGCAGTTTGGGCTACTCTGGAAACACCATATATTTT. It encodes CASSLGYSGNTIYF.

This clonotype has ten or more counts. The chain uses TRBV15 and TRBJ2-1; D is possibly TRBD2 (7 bases). The CDR3 length is 15 residues. Trimming pared 1 base from V and 7 bases from J, leaving 14 bases between. Germline V gene sequence: CDR1 LNHNV, CDR2 YYDKDF (reference sequence). The CDR3 DNA reads TGTGCCACCAGCAGAGGCGGGGGCACAAATAATGAGCAGTTCTTC. Translated: CATSRGGGTNNEQFF.

This clonotype has a count of ten or more. The chain is built from TRBV20-1 and TRBJ1-1, with 8 bases lining up with TRBD1. The germline CDR1 and CDR2 sequences are DFQATT and SNEGSKA (reference sequence). The CDR3 length is 12 residues. J gave up 0 bases and V 8 bases, and 2 bases lay outside the gene matches. The CDR3 nucleotides read TGCAGTACAGGGGGAATGAACACTGAAGCTTTCTTT. This codes for CSTGGMNTEAFF.

Ten or more counts support this clonotype. The V and J genes are TRBV2 and TRBJ1-2; D is ambiguous. The CDR3 is 13 residues long. Trimming removed 4 bases at V and 2 bases at J, with 8 bases between. Germline V gene data show CDR1 as SNHLY and CDR2 as FYNNEI. The CDR3 region is CASSATENYGYTF. Here the CDR3 DNA reads TGTGCCAGCAGTGCTACAGAGAACTATGGCTACACCTTC.

V is TRBV28 and J is TRBJ1-4, with D hard to call. V shed 4 bases and J shed 9 bases, with 9 bases lying between them. Germline V lookup: CDR1 MDHEN, CDR2 SYDVKM. The CDR3 has 12 residues. CDR3 nucleotides: TGTGCCAGCAGTTCTGTCAACCAAAAACTGTTTTTT. Its protein is CASSSVNQKLFF. The complete variable domain, with remaining parts taken from reference TRBV28 and TRBJ1-4, reads DVKVTQSSRYLVKRTGEKVFLECVQDMDHENMFWYRQDPGLGLRLIYFSYDVKMKEKGDIPEGYSVSREKKERFSLILESASTNQTSMYLCASSSVNQKLFFGSGTQLSVL.

To note about this clonotype: This could be a read error, since a much larger clone is one nucleotide away. The gene calls are TRBV24-1 and TRBJ2-1, with TRBD2 matching over 7 bases. The CDR3 totals 14 residues. Germline CDR1 is KGHDR and CDR2 is SFDVKD. CDR3 DNA: TGTGCCACCAGCGCGGGGGAGGAATACAATGTGCAGTTCTTC. Translated: CATSAGEEYNVQFF.